The 30 T cell receptor beta chains below all came from one sample that was sequenced in a study of shared clonotypes between healthy human individuals. The assay was immunoSEQ multiplex PCR, and TCRdb's table has in-frame clones only and misses some. The sample has some 1 million clones, about 74% seen once. Specimen: memory CD4+ T cells sorted from blood. Subset specified: CD45RA-negative fraction. The receptors come from a man aged 18 to 35 in good health.

This clone has only one observation. This sequence joins TRBV6-5 and TRBJ2-7, with TRBD2 matching over 8 bases. The CDR3 length is 15 residues. Looked up from germline, CDR1 is MNHEY and CDR2 is SVGAGI. With 9 bases clipped from V and 4 bases from J, the junction kept 14 bases outside the gene matches. As DNA, the CDR3 is TGTGCCAGTGCATCCCAACCGGGACTAGTTTACGAGCAGTACTTC. It encodes CASASQPGLVYEQYF.

The V call is TRBV11-3, the J call TRBJ2-1; D call uncertain. The germline V gene has CDR1 SGHNT and CDR2 YENEEA. Trimming pared 3 bases from V and 10 bases from J, leaving 10 bases between. This CDR3 region has 12 residues. This CDR3 is CASSLAVGEQFF. The CDR3, as DNA: TGTGCCAGCAGCTTGGCGGTCGGAGAGCAGTTCTTC.

There are many counts of this clone. The V call is TRBV30, the J call TRBJ2-7; possible D gene TRBD1, 6 bases. This CDR3 spans 11 amino acids. Germline loops: CDR1 GTSNPN, CDR2 SVGIG (reference sequence). V gave up 5 bases and J gave up 5 bases, with 10 bases separating them. The CDR3 protein is CAWDDRHEQYF. DNA for the CDR3: TGTGCCTGGGATGACAGGCACGAGCAGTACTTC.

The chain couples TRBV4-2 to TRBJ1-3, with no clear D. The CDR3 has 13 residues. The germline gives CDR1 LGHNA, CDR2 YNFKEQ. Trimming cost V 0 bases and J 4 bases, with 4 bases left between them. The DNA of the CDR3 is TGTGCCAGCAGCCAAGATCGGGGAAACACCATATATTTT. As protein: CASSQDRGNTIYF.

The chain employs TRBV19 and TRBJ2-3; no clear D gene. Germline V lookup: CDR1 LNHDA, CDR2 SQIVND (reference sequence). The CDR3 spans 13 residues. Between the trimmed V and J ends, which lost 5 bases and 2 bases, there was a span of 8 bases. CDR3 loop: CASSARTTDTQYF. The CDR3 bases are TGTGCCAGTAGTGCACGCACCACAGATACGCAGTATTTT. Supplemented by reference TRBV19 and TRBJ2-3, the full variable domain reads DGGITQSPKYLFRKEGQNVTLSCEQNLNHDAMYWYRQDPGQGLRLIYYSQIVNDFQKGDIAEGYSVSREKKESFPLTVTSAQKNPTAFYLCASSARTTDTQYFGPGTRLTVL.

The chain recombines TRBV18 with TRBJ2-5; weak D call: TRBD2 (5 bases). Trimming left V 5 bases short and J 10 bases short, with 17 bases between. This CDR3 contains 13 residues. The V gene's germline CDR1 is KGHSH and CDR2 LQKENI. The CDR3 sequence is CASSRERTGRQYF. The CDR3 DNA reads TGTGCCAGCTCAAGAGAGCGGACCGGGCGCCAGTACTTC.

The chain uses TRBV6-5 and TRBJ2-3; perhaps TRBD2 as D (6 bases). The germline gives CDR1 MNHEY, CDR2 SVGAGI. CDR3 length equals 15 residues. V shed 7 bases and J shed 0 bases, with 14 bases lying between them. The CDR3 DNA reads TGTGCCAGCAATAAGCGGGCGTCTAGCACAGATACGCAGTATTTT. Translated, it gives CASNKRASSTDTQYF.

V usage is TRBV7-2 and J usage is TRBJ2-5; the D call may be TRBD1 or TRBD2 (5 bases each). Germline V lookup: CDR1 SGHTA, CDR2 FQGNSA. V was clipped by 5 bases and J by 5 bases, with 9 bases between them. This CDR3 contains 12 residues. Written as DNA, the CDR3 is TGTGCCAGCAGCCGCTGGGGGGAGACCCAGTACTTC. Translation gives CASSRWGETQYF.

This clone was counted once. The chain combines TRBV5-1 with TRBJ2-7; D possibly corresponds to TRBD1 (6 bases). This CDR3 region has 15 residues. From germline, CDR1 is SGHRS and CDR2 YFSETQ. The V end lost 4 bases, the J end lost 6 bases, and 20 bases lay between the germline ends. CDR3 coding DNA: TGCGCCAGCAGCCCGGAGACAGGTAGATTTGGCGAGCAGTACTTC. Translating gives CASSPETGRFGEQYF.

This clone was counted ten times or more. This chain joins TRBV2 and TRBJ2-1; 8 bases are a match to TRBD1. Germline assignment: CDR1 SNHLY and CDR2 FYNNEI. V trimming: 2 bases; J trimming: 4 bases; junction bases outside the gene matches: 7. This CDR3 spans 16 amino acids. This chain's CDR3 is CASSERQGALYNEQFF. The CDR3 nucleotides read TGTGCCAGCAGTGAACGCCAGGGGGCTTTATACAATGAGCAGTTCTTC.

This chain joins TRBV9 and TRBJ1-2; tentative D call: TRBD1 (6 bases). Trimming took off 4 bases at V and 2 bases at J, with 12 bases between the two ends. From germline, CDR1 is SGDLS and CDR2 YYNGEE. The CDR3 runs to 14 residues. In nucleotides, the CDR3 is TGTGCCAGCAGCCCCGGACAGATAAACTATGGCTACACCTTC. Encoded protein: CASSPGQINYGYTF.

The CDR3 region has the DNA TGTGCCAGCAGCAAAGAGAGGGCTAGCGGGGCCTCCGGGGCCCAGTACTTC. Amino acid sequence: CASSKERASGASGAQYF. The chain recombines TRBV21-1 with TRBJ2-5; TRBD2 reflects the table's D call only, with no check against the DNA. TRBV21-1 is assigned pseudogene status. The CDR3 contains 17 residues.

With regard to this clone: This specimen includes other DNA sequences encoding the same CDR3. This chain uses TRBV6-5 with TRBJ2-6; D perhaps matches TRBD1 (6 bases). CDR1 and CDR2 from the germline V gene are MNHEY and SVGAGI. This CDR3 spans 15 amino acids. The germline V and J ends were trimmed by 6 bases and 1 base, with 10 bases remaining between them. The CDR3 DNA reads as TGTGCCAGCAGCCGACAGGTTTCTGGGGCCAACGTCCTGACTTTC. Translation: CASSRQVSGANVLTF.

The J gene is TRBJ2-5, the V gene TRBV5-6; D is possibly TRBD1 (6 bases). The CDR3 has 16 residues. The germline V and J ends were trimmed by 4 bases and 5 bases, with 21 bases remaining between them. Per the germline V gene, CDR1 is SGHDT and CDR2 is YYEEEE. The chain's CDR3 is CASSPSTGLRLETQYF. The CDR3 nucleotides read TGTGCCAGCAGCCCGAGTACAGGGTTGAGGTTGGAGACCCAGTACTTC.

This clone has just a few counts. V gene TRBV28 combines with J gene TRBJ1-1, with D possibly being TRBD1 (6 bases). Germline CDR1 MDHEN, CDR2 SYDVKM. The CDR3 is 14 residues long. The germline V and J ends were trimmed by 7 bases and 9 bases, with 21 bases remaining between them. The CDR3 spells CASILRGGRGKAFF. The CDR3 bases are TGTGCCAGCATCCTCCGCGGGGGGCGGGGGAAAGCTTTCTTT.

This chain joins TRBV12-5 and TRBJ2-2, with unresolved D. This CDR3 is 14 amino acids long. V was shortened by 2 bases and J by 2 bases, with 6 bases between the two germline ends. Germline-derived CDR1 and CDR2 are LGHNT and FRNRAP. The CDR3 loop is CASGLYPNTGELFF. CDR3 sequence (DNA): TGTGCTAGTGGTTTGTACCCCAACACCGGGGAGCTGTTTTTT.

The chain carries TRBV7-2 and TRBJ2-7, with D uncertain. Trimming cost V 1 base and J 0 bases, with 4 bases left between them. The germline gives CDR1 SGHTA, CDR2 FQGNSA. The CDR3 spans 13 residues. DNA for the CDR3: TGTGCCAGCAGCTTAGACCACTCCTACGAGCAGTACTTC. Its protein is CASSLDHSYEQYF.

The V call is TRBV6-6, the J call TRBJ2-2; D gene unclear. The CDR3 consists of 13 residues. Trimming cost V 0 bases and J 3 bases, with 2 bases left between them. The germline gives CDR1 MNHNY, CDR2 SVGAGI (reference sequence). The CDR3 nucleotides read TGTGCCAGCAGTTACTCCCACACCGGGGAGCTGTTTTTT. Translated: CASSYSHTGELFF.

For the CDR3, the DNA is TGTGCCAGCAGTTACTGGGCTAGCGGGATTAATGAGCAGTTCTTC. This translates into CASSYWASGINEQFF. The genes are TRBV6-5 and TRBJ2-1; 9 bases align to TRBD2. Per germline, CDR1 MNHEY and CDR2 SVGAGI. The ends lost 1 base at V and 7 bases at J; junction bases unmatched: 5. CDR3 size: 15 residues.

The chain has TRBV30 and TRBJ1-2, with 8 bases lining up with TRBD1. V trimming: 4 bases; J trimming: 5 bases; junction bases outside the gene matches: 3. From germline, CDR1 is GTSNPN and CDR2 SVGIG (reference sequence). The CDR3 contains 12 residues. Here the CDR3 reads CAWTGGDYGYTF. The DNA of the CDR3 is TGTGCCTGGACAGGGGGCGATTATGGCTACACCTTC. The complete variable domain, with remaining parts taken from reference TRBV30 and TRBJ1-2, reads SQTIHQWPATLVQPVGSPLSLECTVEGTSNPNLYWYRQAAGRGLQLLFYSVGIGQISSEVPQNLSASRPQDRQFILSSKKLLLSDSGFYLCAWTGGDYGYTFGSGTRLTVV.

The J gene is TRBJ1-1, the V gene TRBV7-2; TRBD1 is a possible D gene (6 bases). CDR3 length: 12 residues. The germline CDR1 and CDR2 sequences are SGHTA and FQGNSA. V dropped 2 bases and J dropped 9 bases, with 10 bases sitting between them. The CDR3 region is CASSLFTGKAFF. The CDR3 DNA sequence: TGTGCCAGCAGCTTATTTACAGGGAAAGCTTTCTTT.

The chain has TRBV28 and TRBJ1-2; TRBD1 matches at 9 bases. The J segment lost 0 bases and the V segment lost 7 bases, leaving 9 bases of the junction unmatched. The germline CDR1 and CDR2 sequences are MDHEN and SYDVKM. The CDR3 contains 16 residues. The CDR3 spells CASTPTGGKTNYGYTF. In DNA, the CDR3 is TGTGCCAGCACTCCGACAGGGGGTAAAACTAACTATGGCTACACCTTC.

The V call is TRBV7-9, the J call TRBJ1-2, with D unclear. CDR1 SEHNR and CDR2 FQNEAQ come from the germline V gene (reference sequence). Trimming left V 6 bases short and J 0 bases short, with 8 bases between. CDR3 length: 13 residues. The CDR3 DNA sequence: TGTGCCAGCAGGGGTTCATCTAACTATGGCTACACCTTC. Translation: CASRGSSNYGYTF.

The chain couples TRBV7-9 to TRBJ2-3; TRBD1 aligns across 8 bases. The CDR3 is made up of 15 amino acids. Looked up from germline, CDR1 is SEHNR and CDR2 is FQNEAQ (reference sequence). V shed 5 bases and J 1 base; nucleotides not matched to a gene: 5. CDR3: CASSQGAGCTDTQYF. As DNA, the CDR3 is TGTGCCAGCAGCCAGGGGGCGGGATGCACAGATACGCAGTATTTT.

This rearrangement joins TRBV30 to TRBJ2-2, with D uncertain. Germline CDR1 is GTSNPN and CDR2 is SVGIG (reference sequence). CDR3 length equals 11 residues. Trimming cost V 0 bases and J 6 bases, with 2 bases left between them. The CDR3 nucleotides read TGTGCCTGGAGTGTACCCGGGGAGCTGTTTTTT. Encoded protein: CAWSVPGELFF. The variable domain in full, completed from reference TRBV30 and TRBJ2-2, reads SQTIHQWPATLVQPVGSPLSLECTVEGTSNPNLYWYRQAAGRGLQLLFYSVGIGQISSEVPQNLSASRPQDRQFILSSKKLLLSDSGFYLCAWSVPGELFFGEGSRLTVL.

A single count supports this clone. V gene TRBV7-2 combines with J gene TRBJ2-6; 10 bases fit TRBD2. Per the germline V gene, CDR1 is SGHTA and CDR2 is FQGNSA. The CDR3 is 19 residues long. J lost 0 bases, V lost 1 base, and 6 bases had no gene match. The CDR3 spells CASSLGLLAGFSGANVLTF. The CDR3 nucleotides are TGTGCCAGCAGCTTAGGTCTACTAGCGGGGTTCTCTGGGGCCAACGTCCTGACTTTC.

The rearrangement uses TRBV6-5 and TRBJ2-3; D gene unclear. CDR3 size: 15 residues. V lost 4 bases, J lost 2 bases, and 13 bases lay in between. The germline V gene has CDR1 MNHEY and CDR2 SVGAGI. CDR3 residues: CASSSPRTPTDTQYF. For the CDR3, the DNA is TGTGCCAGCAGTTCCCCGCGGACCCCCACAGATACGCAGTATTTT.

The V call is TRBV6-5, the J call TRBJ2-3, with D possibly TRBD2 on 7 matching bases. The V gene's germline CDR1 is MNHEY and CDR2 SVGAGI. V was pared by 6 bases and J by 1 base, with 14 bases between. CDR3 length equals 15 residues. The CDR3 coding sequence is TGTGCCAGCAGGCTTGGGGGGGCTGGCACAGATACGCAGTATTTT. Its translation is CASRLGGAGTDTQYF.

To note about this clone: The same CDR3 arises from other DNA sequences in this sample as well. The chain uses TRBV30 and TRBJ2-3; D is unclear. V gave up 1 base and J gave up 4 bases, with 3 bases separating them. Looked up from germline, CDR1 is GTSNPN and CDR2 is SVGIG (reference sequence). The CDR3 has 11 amino acids. CDR3 DNA: TGTGCCTGGAGTGAAGCAGATACGCAGTATTTT. It codes for CAWSEADTQYF.

CDR3 coding DNA: TGTGCCAGCAGACCGGGACAGGGAAGGACCCAGCATTTT. It is translated as CASRPGQGRTQHF. V gene TRBV6-5 combines with J gene TRBJ1-5; TRBD1 agrees at 9 bases. The length of the CDR3 is 13 residues. Germline V gives CDR1 MNHEY, CDR2 SVGAGI. V lost 6 bases to trimming and J lost 11 bases; unmatched junction nucleotides: 8.